One and the same sample provided the 10 T cell receptor beta chains below, sequenced in a study of blood T cells in healthy people across ages. PCR was performed a second time for about 7 to 12 cycles using a sample-barcoded 5' primer and a J-beta primer mix. A single record per CDR3 protein comes from TCRdb applying MiXCR to the 5' RACE reads. The sample lists hundreds of thousands of distinct CDR3 sequences; under 70% were seen once. What was sequenced was blood. All receptors derive from a man between 60 and 70 years old in good health.

This chain links TRBV28 with TRBJ2-5, with a weak D call TRBD1 (5 bases). This CDR3 is built from 15 residues. With 3 bases removed from V and 2 bases from J, the gap between germline ends came to 13 bases. Germline loops: CDR1 MDHEN, CDR2 SYDVKM. The CDR3 here is CASSFVGRVQETQYF. In DNA form, the CDR3 reads TGTGCCAGCAGTTTTGTCGGCAGGGTTCAAGAGACCCAGTACTTC.

This clonotype was seen only once. The chain uses TRBV5-1 and TRBJ2-3; TRBD2 might be the D (5 bases). The germline CDR1 and CDR2 sequences are SGHRS and YFSETQ. V was clipped by 0 bases and J by 0 bases, with 11 bases between them. The CDR3 has 16 amino acids. CDR3 nucleotide sequence: TGCGCCAGCAGCTTGGGGGGAGACGCAAGCACAGATACGCAGTATTTT. This sequence encodes CASSLGGDASTDTQYF.

The gene calls are TRBV5-8 and TRBJ2-3; perhaps TRBD2 as D (5 bases). V was pared by 4 bases and J by 1 base, with 16 bases between. The CDR3 is 16 amino acids. CDR1 and CDR2 from the germline V gene are SGHTS and YDEGEE. CDR3 DNA sequence: TGTGCCAGCAGCCCCCTTAGCGCCCTTGGCACAGATACGCAGTATTTT. This gives the protein CASSPLSALGTDTQYF.

This clonotype was detected a few times. The chain couples TRBV6-2 or TRBV6-3 to TRBJ2-7, with a weak D call TRBD1 (6 bases). The CDR3 sequence is 13 residues long. The V end lost 0 bases, the J end lost 7 bases, and 10 bases lay between the germline ends. From germline, CDR1 is MNHEY and CDR2 SVGEGT. CDR3 nucleotides: TGTGCCAGCAGTTACTCGAGGGGGACAGAGCAGTACTTC. It translates to CASSYSRGTEQYF.

Comments on this clonotype: A junction boundary mismatches the germline segment, possibly from a read error. The chain uses TRBV13 and TRBJ2-3; 14 nucleotides match TRBD2. Germline V gives CDR1 PRHDT, CDR2 FYEKMQ (reference sequence). This CDR3 is 20 amino acids long. CDR3 amino acids: CAGSLGTPGLAGVPPDTQYF. The CDR3 region has the DNA TGTGCCGGCAGCTTAGGGACTCCGGGACTAGCGGGGGTTCCGCCAGATACGCAGTATTTT.

V usage is TRBV6-5 and J usage is TRBJ1-1; maybe TRBD1 (6 bases). The germline gives CDR1 MNHEY, CDR2 SVGAGI. V lost 0 bases, J lost 4 bases, and 12 bases lay in between. The CDR3 runs to 15 residues. The CDR3 is CASSYSGAQGTEAFF. CDR3 bases: TGTGCCAGCAGTTACTCGGGGGCGCAGGGCACTGAAGCTTTCTTT.

The chain joins TRBV5-1 to TRBJ1-1, with TRBD1 matching 7 bases. There are 14 residues in the CDR3. CDR1 SGHRS and CDR2 YFSETQ come from the germline V gene. V lost 4 bases and J lost 4; bases outside the gene matches: 7. DNA of the CDR3: TGCGCCAGCAGCCGGGGACAGTCAGCCACTGAAGCTTTCTTT. Residues: CASSRGQSATEAFF.

V is TRBV20-1 and J is TRBJ1-5; TRBD1 matches 8 bases. This CDR3 is 18 amino acids long. J was trimmed by 0 bases and V by 0 bases; bases with no gene match: 10. Germline V gene lookup returns CDR1 DFQATT and CDR2 SNEGSKA (reference sequence). This CDR3 reads CSARDWAGGTYSNQPQHF. The CDR3 bases are TGCAGTGCTAGAGATTGGGCAGGGGGCACGTATAGCAATCAGCCCCAGCATTTT.

The CDR3, as DNA: TGTGCCATCGGGGCAGGGGAAGGATACGAGCAGTACTTC. Translation: CAIGAGEGYEQYF. The chain couples TRBV10-3 to TRBJ2-7; maybe TRBD1 (6 bases). The CDR3 has 13 residues. With 8 bases removed from V and 4 bases from J, the gap between germline ends came to 15 bases. Germline V CDR1 and CDR2: ENHRY, SYGVKD.

The chain joins TRBV15 to TRBJ2-5; D is uncertain. CDR1 is LNHNV and CDR2 is YYDKDF in the germline V gene (reference sequence). V lost 3 bases, J lost 3 bases, and 8 bases lay in between. The CDR3 totals 13 residues. Here the CDR3 DNA reads TGTGCCACCAGCAGGGAGACTGAAGAGACCCAGTACTTC. Its protein is CATSRETEETQYF.